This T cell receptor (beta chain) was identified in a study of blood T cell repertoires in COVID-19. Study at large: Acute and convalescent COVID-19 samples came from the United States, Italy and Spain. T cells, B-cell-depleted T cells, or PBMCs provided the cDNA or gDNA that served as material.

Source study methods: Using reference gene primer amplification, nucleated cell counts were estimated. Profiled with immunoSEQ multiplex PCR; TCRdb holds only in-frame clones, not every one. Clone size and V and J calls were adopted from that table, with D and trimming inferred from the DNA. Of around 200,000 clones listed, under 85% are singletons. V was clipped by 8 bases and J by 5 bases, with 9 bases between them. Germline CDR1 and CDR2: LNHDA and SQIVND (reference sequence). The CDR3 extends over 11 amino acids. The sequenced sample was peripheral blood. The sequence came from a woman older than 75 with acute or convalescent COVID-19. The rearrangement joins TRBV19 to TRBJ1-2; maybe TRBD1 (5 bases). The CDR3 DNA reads TGTGCCAGTTATACAGGTTATGGCTACACCTTC. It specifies CASYTGYGYTF.